What follows are 7 T cell receptor beta chains derived from one specimen sequenced in a study of blood T cell repertoires in COVID-19. Libraries were prepared by immunoSEQ multiplex PCR; TCRdb keeps only in-frame clonotypes and omits some of them. Among roughly 180,000 clones, 81% were seen once, and the ten largest hold around 5.3%. The sequenced sample consisted of PBMCs or T cells enriched from blood (not recorded which). The receptors originated from a woman in her thirties or forties with acute COVID-19.

This clone was counted once. The chain combines TRBV30 with TRBJ1-4; tentative D call: TRBD1 (6 bases). The V gene lost 2 bases and the J gene lost 0 bases, with 7 bases spanning the gap. The CDR3 covers 14 residues. Looked up from germline, CDR1 is GTSNPN and CDR2 is SVGIG (reference sequence). The CDR3 protein is CAWSRTATNEKLFF. DNA of the CDR3: TGTGCCTGGAGTCGGACAGCAACTAATGAAAAACTGTTTTTT. The complete variable domain, with remaining parts taken from reference TRBV30 and TRBJ1-4, reads SQTIHQWPATLVQPVGSPLSLECTVEGTSNPNLYWYRQAAGRGLQLLFYSVGIGQISSEVPQNLSASRPQDRQFILSSKKLLLSDSGFYLCAWSRTATNEKLFFGSGTQLSVL.

A single count supports this clone. The V call is TRBV5-8, the J call TRBJ1-1; D might be TRBD1 (6 bases). The germline V gene has CDR1 SGHTS and CDR2 YDEGEE. This CDR3 is 14 amino acids long. Trimming shortened V by 4 bases and J by 4 bases, and 14 bases separated the two germline ends. The CDR3 is CASSIGGLGTEAFF. CDR3 DNA sequence: TGTGCCAGCAGCATCGGGGGGCTGGGCACTGAAGCTTTCTTT.

V usage is TRBV25-1 and J usage is TRBJ2-1; 8 bases fit TRBD1. The CDR3 is 13 residues long. Germline loops: CDR1 MGHDK, CDR2 SYGVNS. V shed 5 bases and J 6 bases; nucleotides not matched to a gene: 3. Written as DNA, the CDR3 is TGTGCCAGCAGTAATACAGGGGGCAATGAGCAGTTCTTC. Encoded protein: CASSNTGGNEQFF. Full variable domain (rest looked up from reference TRBV25-1 and TRBJ2-1): EADIYQTPRYLVIGTGKKITLECSQTMGHDKMYWYQQDPGMELHLIHYSYGVNSTEKGDLSSESTVSRIRTEHFPLTLESARPSHTSQYLCASSNTGGNEQFFGPGTRLTVL.

A few counts support this clone. CDR3 sequence: CASSPRDRPNTEAFF. DNA of the CDR3: TGTGCCAGCTCACCTAGGGACAGGCCGAACACTGAAGCTTTCTTT. The chain uses TRBV18 and TRBJ1-1; 8 bases agree with TRBD1. Unmatched junction bases numbered 4, after V lost 3 bases and J lost 1 base. CDR1 KGHSH and CDR2 LQKENI come from the germline V gene. The CDR3 length is 15 residues. The full variable domain, with the rest looked up from reference TRBV18 and TRBJ1-1, is NAGVMQNPRHLVRRRGQEARLRCSPMKGHSHVYWYRQLPEEGLKFMVYLQKENIIDESGMPKERFSAEFPKEGPSILRIQQVVRGDSAAYFCASSPRDRPNTEAFFGQGTRLTVV.

The J gene is TRBJ2-3, the V gene TRBV2; D is uncertain. Trimming took 7 bases from V and 4 from J, leaving 9 bases between them. The germline gives CDR1 SNHLY, CDR2 FYNNEI. This CDR3 has 12 residues. CDR3 coding DNA: TGTGCCAGCACTGCGAGTCCAGATACGCAGTATTTT. It specifies CASTASPDTQYF.

The chain uses TRBV5-4 and TRBJ2-1, with TRBD2 matching 11 bases. The V gene end was trimmed by 4 bases and the J gene end by 4 bases; junction bases not matched to a gene: 7. CDR1 SGHNT and CDR2 YYREEE come from the germline V gene (reference sequence). The CDR3 totals 16 residues. DNA for the CDR3: TGTGCCAGCAGCCACGAGACTAGCGGGGAGTACAATGAGCAGTTCTTC. Amino acid sequence: CASSHETSGEYNEQFF. Full variable domain (remainder filled in from reference TRBV5-4 and TRBJ2-1): ETGVTQSPTHLIKTRGQQVTLRCSSQSGHNTVSWYQQALGQGPQFIFQYYREEENGRGNFPPRFSGLQFPNYSSELNVNALELDDSALYLCASSHETSGEYNEQFFGPGTRLTVL.

The rearrangement links TRBV5-1 to TRBJ2-1, with TRBD2 matching over 7 bases. Looked up from germline, CDR1 is SGHRS and CDR2 is YFSETQ. The CDR3 consists of 15 residues. J was trimmed by 1 base and V by 3 bases; bases with no gene match: 4. In nucleotides, the CDR3 is TGCGCCAGCAGCTCCTTAGCGGGTTCCTACAATGAGCAGTTCTTC. Translating it yields CASSSLAGSYNEQFF.